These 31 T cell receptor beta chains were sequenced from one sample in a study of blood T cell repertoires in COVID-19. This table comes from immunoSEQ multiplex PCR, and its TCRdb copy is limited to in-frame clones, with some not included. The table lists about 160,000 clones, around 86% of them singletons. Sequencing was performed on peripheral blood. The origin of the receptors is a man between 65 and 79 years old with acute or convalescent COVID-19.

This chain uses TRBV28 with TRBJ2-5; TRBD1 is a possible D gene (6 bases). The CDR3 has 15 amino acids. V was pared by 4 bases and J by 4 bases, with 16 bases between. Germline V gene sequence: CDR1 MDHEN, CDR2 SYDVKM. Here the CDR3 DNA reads TGTGCCAGCAGTTGGGGTCTACAGGGAATAGAGACCCAGTACTTC. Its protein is CASSWGLQGIETQYF.

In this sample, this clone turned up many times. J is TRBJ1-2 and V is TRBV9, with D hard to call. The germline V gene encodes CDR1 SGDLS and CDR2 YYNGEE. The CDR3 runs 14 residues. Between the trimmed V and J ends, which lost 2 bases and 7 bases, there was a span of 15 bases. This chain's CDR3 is CASSVFFTGFGYTF. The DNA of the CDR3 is TGTGCCAGCAGCGTTTTTTTTACGGGTTTTGGCTACACCTTC.

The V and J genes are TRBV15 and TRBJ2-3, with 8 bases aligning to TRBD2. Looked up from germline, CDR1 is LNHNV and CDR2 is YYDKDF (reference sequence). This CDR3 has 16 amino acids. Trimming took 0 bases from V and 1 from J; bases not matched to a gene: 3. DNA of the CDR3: TGTGCCACCAGCAGAGAGCCCGGGGGGGGCACAGATACGCAGTATTTT. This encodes CATSREPGGGTDTQYF.

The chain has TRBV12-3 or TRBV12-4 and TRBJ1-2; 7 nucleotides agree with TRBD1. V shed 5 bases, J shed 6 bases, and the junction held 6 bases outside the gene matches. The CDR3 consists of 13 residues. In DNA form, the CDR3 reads TGTGCCAGCAGTAGACAGGGAGGAAATGGCTACACCTTC. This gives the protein CASSRQGGNGYTF.

The CDR3 sequence is CASSLGTGRNEKLFF. Here the CDR3 DNA reads TGTGCCAGCAGCTTAGGGACAGGGAGGAATGAAAAACTGTTTTTT. The chain has TRBV7-9 and TRBJ1-4; TRBD1 matches at 8 bases. V shed 1 base and J 5 bases; nucleotides not matched to a gene: 3. The length of the CDR3 is 15 residues. CDR1 is SEHNR, CDR2 FQNEAQ, per germline (reference sequence).

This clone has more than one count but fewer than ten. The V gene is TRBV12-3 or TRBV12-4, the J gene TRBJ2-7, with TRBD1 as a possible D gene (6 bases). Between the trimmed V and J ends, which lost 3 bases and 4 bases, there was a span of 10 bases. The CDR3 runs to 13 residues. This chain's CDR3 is CASSFGRGYEQYF. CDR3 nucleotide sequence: TGTGCCAGCAGTTTTGGCAGGGGATACGAGCAGTACTTC.

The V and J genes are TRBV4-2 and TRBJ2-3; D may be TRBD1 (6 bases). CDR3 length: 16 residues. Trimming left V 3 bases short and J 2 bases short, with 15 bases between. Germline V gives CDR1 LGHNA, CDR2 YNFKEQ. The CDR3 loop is CASSQARQASTDTQYF. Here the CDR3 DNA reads TGTGCCAGCAGCCAGGCCAGACAGGCCTCCACAGATACGCAGTATTTT.

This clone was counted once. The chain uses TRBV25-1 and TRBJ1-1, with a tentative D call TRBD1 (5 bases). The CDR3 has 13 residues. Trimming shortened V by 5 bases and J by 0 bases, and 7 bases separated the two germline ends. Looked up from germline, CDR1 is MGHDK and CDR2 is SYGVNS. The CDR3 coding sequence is TGTGCCAGCAGTTCGGACATGAACACTGAAGCTTTCTTT. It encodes CASSSDMNTEAFF.

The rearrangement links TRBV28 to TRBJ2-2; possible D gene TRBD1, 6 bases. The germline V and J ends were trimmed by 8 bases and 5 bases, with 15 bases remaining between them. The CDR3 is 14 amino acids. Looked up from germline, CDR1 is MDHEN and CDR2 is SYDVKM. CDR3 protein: CASVSRGGTGELFF. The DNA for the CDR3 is TGTGCCAGCGTTAGCAGGGGCGGGACCGGGGAGCTGTTTTTT.

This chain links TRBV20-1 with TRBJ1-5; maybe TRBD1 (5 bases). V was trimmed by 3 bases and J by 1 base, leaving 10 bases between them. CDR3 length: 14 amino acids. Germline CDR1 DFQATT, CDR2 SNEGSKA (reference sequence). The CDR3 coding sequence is TGCAGTGCTAGTCAGGGAGGGAGCAATCAGCCCCAGCATTTT. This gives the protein CSASQGGSNQPQHF.

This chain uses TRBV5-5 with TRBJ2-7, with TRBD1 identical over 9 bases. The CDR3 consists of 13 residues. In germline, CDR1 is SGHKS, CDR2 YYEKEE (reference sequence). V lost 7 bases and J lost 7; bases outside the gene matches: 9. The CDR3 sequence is CASVKPGQGEQYF. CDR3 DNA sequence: TGTGCCAGCGTCAAACCGGGACAGGGAGAGCAGTACTTC.

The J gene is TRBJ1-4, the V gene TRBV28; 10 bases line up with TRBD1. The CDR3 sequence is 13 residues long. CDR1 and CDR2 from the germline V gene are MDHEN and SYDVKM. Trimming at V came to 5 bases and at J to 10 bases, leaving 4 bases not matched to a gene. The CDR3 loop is CASSIGQGGKLFF. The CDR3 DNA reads TGTGCCAGCAGTATAGGACAGGGGGGAAAACTGTTTTTT.

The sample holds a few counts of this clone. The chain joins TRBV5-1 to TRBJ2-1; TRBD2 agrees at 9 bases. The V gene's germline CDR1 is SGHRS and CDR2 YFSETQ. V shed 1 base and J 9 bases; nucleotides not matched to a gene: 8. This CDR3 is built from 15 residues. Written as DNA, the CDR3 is TGCGCCAGCAGCTTGCCTAGCGGGACAGCGGGTGAGCAGTTCTTC. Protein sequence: CASSLPSGTAGEQFF.

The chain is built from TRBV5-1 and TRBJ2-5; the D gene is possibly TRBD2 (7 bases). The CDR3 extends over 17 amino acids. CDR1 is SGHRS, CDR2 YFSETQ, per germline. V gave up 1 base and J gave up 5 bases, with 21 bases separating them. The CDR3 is CASSLNPGGGMAETQYF. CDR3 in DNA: TGCGCCAGCAGCTTGAACCCGGGGGGCGGGATGGCTGAGACCCAGTACTTC.

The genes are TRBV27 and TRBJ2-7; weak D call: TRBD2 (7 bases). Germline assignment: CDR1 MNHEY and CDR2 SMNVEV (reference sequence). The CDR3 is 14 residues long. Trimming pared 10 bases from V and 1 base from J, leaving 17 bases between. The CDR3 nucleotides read TGTGCCACCCGGAGGGGGGGCCTTTCCTACGAGCAGTACTTC. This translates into CATRRGGLSYEQYF.

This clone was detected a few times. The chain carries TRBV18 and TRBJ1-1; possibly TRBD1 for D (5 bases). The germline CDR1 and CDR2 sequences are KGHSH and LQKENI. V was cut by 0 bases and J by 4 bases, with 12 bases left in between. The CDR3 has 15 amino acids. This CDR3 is CASSPPGGGATEAFF. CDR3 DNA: TGTGCCAGCTCACCACCCGGCGGTGGGGCCACTGAAGCTTTCTTT.

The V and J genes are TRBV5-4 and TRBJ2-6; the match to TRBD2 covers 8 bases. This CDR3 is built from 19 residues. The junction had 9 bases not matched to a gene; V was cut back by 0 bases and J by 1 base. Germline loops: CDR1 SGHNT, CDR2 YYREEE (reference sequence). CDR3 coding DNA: TGTGCCAGCAGCTTGGCCTTGGCGGGGGGTATTTCTGGGGCCAACGTCCTGACTTTC. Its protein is CASSLALAGGISGANVLTF.

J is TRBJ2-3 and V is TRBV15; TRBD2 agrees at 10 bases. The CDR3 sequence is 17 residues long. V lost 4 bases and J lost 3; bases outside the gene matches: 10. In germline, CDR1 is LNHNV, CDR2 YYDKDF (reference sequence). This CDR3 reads CATSTGSSGRGTDTQYF. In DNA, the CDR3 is TGTGCCACCAGCACTGGGTCTAGCGGGAGAGGGACAGATACGCAGTATTTT.

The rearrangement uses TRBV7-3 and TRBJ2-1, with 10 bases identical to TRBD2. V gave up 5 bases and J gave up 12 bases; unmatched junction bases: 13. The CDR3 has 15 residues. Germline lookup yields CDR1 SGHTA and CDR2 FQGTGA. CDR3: CASSQESGRAGVQFF. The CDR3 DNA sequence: TGTGCCAGCAGCCAAGAGAGCGGGAGGGCGGGAGTGCAGTTCTTC.

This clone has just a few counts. DNA of the CDR3: TGTGCCAGCAGCTTAGTTGCAGGACTAGGTTCCGGGGAGCTGTTTTTT. Residues: CASSLVAGLGSGELFF. V gene TRBV7-9 combines with J gene TRBJ2-2, with 7 bases fitting TRBD2. This CDR3 spans 16 amino acids. V shed 1 base and J 6 bases; nucleotides not matched to a gene: 8. Germline loops: CDR1 SEHNR, CDR2 FQNEAQ (reference sequence).

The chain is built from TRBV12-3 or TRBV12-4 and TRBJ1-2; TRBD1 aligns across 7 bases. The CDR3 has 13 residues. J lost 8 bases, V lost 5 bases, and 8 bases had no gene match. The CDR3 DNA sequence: TGTGCCAGCAGTGCTCGGACAGGATCAGGCTACACCTTC. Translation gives CASSARTGSGYTF.

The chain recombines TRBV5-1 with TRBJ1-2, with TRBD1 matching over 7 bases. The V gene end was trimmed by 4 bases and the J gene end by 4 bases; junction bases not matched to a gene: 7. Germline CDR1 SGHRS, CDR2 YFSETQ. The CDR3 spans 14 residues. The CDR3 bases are TGCGCCAGCAGCACGACAGGGAATCTCTATGGCTACACCTTC. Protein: CASSTTGNLYGYTF.

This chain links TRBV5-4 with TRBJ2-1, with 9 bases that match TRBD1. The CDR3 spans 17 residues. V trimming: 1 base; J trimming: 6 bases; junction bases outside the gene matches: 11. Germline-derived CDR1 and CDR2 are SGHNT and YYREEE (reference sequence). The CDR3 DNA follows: TGTGCCAGCAGCTTGTTAAGGGGACAGGGATTTGGCAATGAGCAGTTCTTC. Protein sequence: CASSLLRGQGFGNEQFF.

CDR3: CASSSGQNTGELFF. In nucleotides, the CDR3 is TGTGCCAGCAGCTCGGGACAGAACACCGGGGAGCTGTTTTTT. The gene calls are TRBV5-6 and TRBJ2-2, with a possible D match to TRBD1 (6 bases). Germline lookup yields CDR1 SGHDT and CDR2 YYEEEE. The CDR3 length is 14 residues. Trimming left V 3 bases short and J 1 base short, with 7 bases between.

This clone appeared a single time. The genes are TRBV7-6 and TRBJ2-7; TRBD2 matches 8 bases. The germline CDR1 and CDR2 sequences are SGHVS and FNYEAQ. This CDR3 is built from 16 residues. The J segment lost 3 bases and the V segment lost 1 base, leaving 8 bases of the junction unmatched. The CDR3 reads CASSLDLTSGGYEQYF. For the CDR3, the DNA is TGTGCCAGCAGCTTAGATCTAACTAGCGGAGGCTACGAGCAGTACTTC.

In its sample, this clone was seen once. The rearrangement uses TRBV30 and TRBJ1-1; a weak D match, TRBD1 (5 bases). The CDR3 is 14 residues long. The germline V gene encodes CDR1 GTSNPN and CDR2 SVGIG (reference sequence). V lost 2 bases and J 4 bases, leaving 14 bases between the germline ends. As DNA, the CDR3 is TGTGCCTGGAGTATAGGAAGGGGTACCACTGAAGCTTTCTTT. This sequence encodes CAWSIGRGTTEAFF.

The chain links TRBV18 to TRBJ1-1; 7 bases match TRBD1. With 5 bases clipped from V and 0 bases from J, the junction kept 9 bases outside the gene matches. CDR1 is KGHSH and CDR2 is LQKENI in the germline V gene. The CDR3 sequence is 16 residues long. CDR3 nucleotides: TGTGCCAGCTCATCTACTGAGACAGGGTTGAACACTGAAGCTTTCTTT. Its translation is CASSSTETGLNTEAFF.

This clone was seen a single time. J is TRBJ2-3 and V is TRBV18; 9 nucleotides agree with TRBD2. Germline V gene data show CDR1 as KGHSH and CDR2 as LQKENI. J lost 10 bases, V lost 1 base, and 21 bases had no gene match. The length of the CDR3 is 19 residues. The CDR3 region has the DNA TGTGCCAGCTCACCACTACTAGCGGGCGCTACCTCTCCCGTGGGGGCGCAGTATTTT. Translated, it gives CASSPLLAGATSPVGAQYF.

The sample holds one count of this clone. This chain's CDR3 is CASSAPSGTGDLYEQYF. CDR3 bases: TGTGCCAGTAGTGCGCCCTCCGGGACAGGGGACCTCTACGAGCAGTACTTC. V and J are TRBV19 and TRBJ2-7; 10 bases are shared with TRBD1. In germline, CDR1 is LNHDA, CDR2 SQIVND (reference sequence). Trimming removed 5 bases from V and 3 bases from J; junction bases left unmatched: 13. The CDR3 extends over 17 amino acids.

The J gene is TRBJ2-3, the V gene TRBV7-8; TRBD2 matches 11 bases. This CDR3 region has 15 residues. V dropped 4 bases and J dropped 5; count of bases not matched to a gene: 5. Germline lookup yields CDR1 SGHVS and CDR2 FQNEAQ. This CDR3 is CASSSLAGGGDTQYF. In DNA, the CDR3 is TGTGCCAGCAGCTCCCTAGCGGGAGGAGGAGATACGCAGTATTTT.

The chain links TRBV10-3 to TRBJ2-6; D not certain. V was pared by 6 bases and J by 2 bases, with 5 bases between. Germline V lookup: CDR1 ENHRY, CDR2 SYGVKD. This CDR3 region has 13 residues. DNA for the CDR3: TGTGCCATCAGGTTCGCTGGGGCCAACGTCCTGACTTTC. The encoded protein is CAIRFAGANVLTF.